These 3 T cell receptor beta chains came from one sample sequenced in a study of CD8 T cells in Susac syndrome. RNA amounts of about 0.45 to 1 ug underwent reverse transcription with random hexamers. TCRdb analysed the immunoSEQ multiplex PCR reads with MiXCR anew, one entry per CDR3 protein. The repertoire holds over 100,000 distinct CDR3 sequences, about nine tenths seen once, with 0.13% to 0.15% in the top ten. The specimen was CD4+ T cells from PBMCs. These receptors originate from a human donor in good health.

This chain uses TRBV12-3 or TRBV12-4 with TRBJ1-5; D is perhaps TRBD1 (5 bases). V gave up 7 bases and J gave up 5 bases, with 9 bases separating them. The CDR3 is 12 amino acids. The CDR3 DNA is TGTGCCAGCACCCCGGGGGATCAGCCCCAGCATTTT. Translating gives CASTPGDQPQHF.

The rearrangement links TRBV7-2 to TRBJ2-3; D is undetermined. CDR3 length: 15 amino acids. V was cut by 0 bases and J by 0 bases, with 7 bases left in between. Germline V gene lookup returns CDR1 SGHTA and CDR2 FQGNSA. Written as DNA, the CDR3 is TGTGCCAGCAGCTTAGCGACCGGGAGCACAGATACGCAGTATTTT. This gives the protein CASSLATGSTDTQYF.

This clonotype appeared a single time. The chain couples TRBV3-1 to TRBJ2-5; a possible D gene is TRBD1 (6 bases). This CDR3 comprises 14 residues. Germline V gives CDR1 LGHDT, CDR2 YNNKEL (reference sequence). Deletions cut 4 bases from V and 2 bases from J, with 11 bases between. The CDR3 loop reads CASSPGHTQETQYF. CDR3 sequence (DNA): TGTGCCAGCAGCCCGGGACACACACAAGAGACCCAGTACTTC.